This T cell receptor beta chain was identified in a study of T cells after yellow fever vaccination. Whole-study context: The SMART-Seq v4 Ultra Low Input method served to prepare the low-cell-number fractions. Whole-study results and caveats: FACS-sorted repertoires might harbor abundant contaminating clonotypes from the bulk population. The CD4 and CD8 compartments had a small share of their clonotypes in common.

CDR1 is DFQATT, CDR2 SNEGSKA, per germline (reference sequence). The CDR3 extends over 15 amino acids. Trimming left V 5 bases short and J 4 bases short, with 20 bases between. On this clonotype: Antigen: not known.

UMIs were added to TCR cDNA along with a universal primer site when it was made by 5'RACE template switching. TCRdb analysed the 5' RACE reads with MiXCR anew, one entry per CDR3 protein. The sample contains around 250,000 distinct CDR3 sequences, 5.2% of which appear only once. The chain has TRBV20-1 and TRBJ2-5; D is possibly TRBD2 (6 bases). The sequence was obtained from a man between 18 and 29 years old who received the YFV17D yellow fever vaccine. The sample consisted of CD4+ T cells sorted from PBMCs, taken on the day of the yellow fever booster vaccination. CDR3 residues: CSAVPGPKGGETQYF. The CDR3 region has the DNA TGCAGTGCTGTCCCGGGACCCAAGGGAGGAGAGACCCAGTACTTC.